Listed below are T cell receptor beta chains from one sample, sequenced in a study of cytomegalovirus exposure and HLA in healthy donors. Assay: immunoSEQ multiplex PCR; the TCRdb copy retains only in-frame clones and omits some. The sample contains around 200,000 clones, just over 85% of which appear only once. The sequencing sample was made of PBMCs. All receptors come from a woman aged 18-29 years in good health and CMV-seronegative. CDR3s include the opening cysteine and the closing phenylalanine or tryptophan. The order of the fields is V gene, clone size, J gene, D gene, CDR3 DNA, CDR3 protein. D genes are given only for firm matches. Expanded clones are given a class, and other clones once, few, many or no size at all.

v_call: TRBV5-1; clone_size: -; j_call: TRBJ2-3; d_call: -; cdr3_nt: TGCGCCAGCAGCCGCAGGGGAGGGGGGGGTCTGACAGATACGCAGTATTTT; cdr3_aa: CASSRRGGGGLTDTQYF
v_call: TRBV7-3; clone_size: -; j_call: TRBJ2-5; d_call: -; cdr3_nt: TGTGCCAGCAGCTACCATGGGAGTTCCGAAGAGACCCAGTACTTC; cdr3_aa: CASSYHGSSEETQYF
v_call: TRBV6-1; clone_size: -; j_call: TRBJ1-1; d_call: TRBD1; cdr3_nt: TGTGCCAGCAGTGAAAGGGACAGTGCCTACACTGAAGCTTTCTTT; cdr3_aa: CASSERDSAYTEAFF
v_call: TRBV18; clone_size: -; j_call: TRBJ1-1; d_call: -; cdr3_nt: TGTGCCAGCTCACCAGATTTAGCAGCTACGAACACTGAAGCTTTCTTT; cdr3_aa: CASSPDLAATNTEAFF
v_call: TRBV6-5; clone_size: -; j_call: TRBJ1-1; d_call: TRBD1; cdr3_nt: TGTGCCAGCAGTTACTCGAACAGGGGGGACACTGAAGCTTTCTTT; cdr3_aa: CASSYSNRGDTEAFF
v_call: TRBV28; clone_size: -; j_call: TRBJ1-6; d_call: -; cdr3_nt: TGTGCCAGCAGCACAGGGTTATCCTCACCCCTCCACTTT; cdr3_aa: CASSTGLSSPLHF
v_call: TRBV7-8; clone_size: -; j_call: TRBJ2-7; d_call: -; cdr3_nt: TGTGCCAGCAGCCCCAGGGTCCACTGGTACGAGCAGTACTTC; cdr3_aa: CASSPRVHWYEQYF
v_call: TRBV5-6; clone_size: -; j_call: TRBJ2-5; d_call: -; cdr3_nt: TGTGCCAGCAGCCAGTTTGGAGGGGCGCAAGAGACCCAGTACTTC; cdr3_aa: CASSQFGGAQETQYF
v_call: TRBV25-1; clone_size: few; j_call: TRBJ1-2; d_call: -; cdr3_nt: TGTGCCAGCAGTTTCCGGAGCTATGGCTACACCTTC; cdr3_aa: CASSFRSYGYTF
v_call: TRBV15; clone_size: -; j_call: TRBJ2-2; d_call: -; cdr3_nt: TGTGCCACCAGCAGAGATCTGAGCACCGGGGAGCTGTTTTTT; cdr3_aa: CATSRDLSTGELFF